These T cell receptor beta chains were read from a single sample in a study of T cells after posttransplantation cyclophosphamide. TCRdb keeps only in-frame clones here, not all; method: immunoSEQ multiplex PCR. This sample has some 11,000 clones, with approximately 80% found just once. The source was PBMCs, collected 1755 days after allogeneic stem cell transplant with posttransplant cyclophosphamide. Receptors were obtained from a female patient aged 50-59 years who received an allogeneic stem cell transplant from a related donor, was CMV-positive, and had no GVHD. Some T cells may have originated in the graft donor. Both conserved end residues are part of each CDR3. Each record gives: D gene, V gene, clone size, J gene, CDR3 protein, CDR3 DNA. A D gene is named only where the DNA matches it firmly. Not every row has a clone size; where given, it reads once, few, many or a size class.

TRBD1	TRBV11-2	few	TRBJ1-2	CASSPDGQGVLYGYTF	TGTGCCAGCAGCCCCGACGGACAGGGGGTTCTCTATGGCTACACCTTC
NA	TRBV27	few	TRBJ2-1	CASTLLAWGHNEQFF	TGTGCCAGCACCCTCCTAGCGTGGGGACACAATGAGCAGTTCTTC
TRBD2	TRBV4-3	NA	TRBJ2-7	CASSQRTSGGYEQYF	TGCGCCAGCAGCCAACGTACTAGCGGAGGCTACGAGCAGTACTTC
TRBD1	TRBV2	NA	TRBJ2-7	CASSALGQGYEQYF	TGTGCCAGCAGTGCTTTAGGACAGGGCTACGAGCAGTACTTC
TRBD1	TRBV28	NA	TRBJ2-7	CASSKDRAVYEQYF	TGTGCCAGCAGTAAAGACAGGGCAGTCTACGAGCAGTACTTC
TRBD1	TRBV7-9	NA	TRBJ1-2	CASSSRGELDVDGYTF	TGTGCCAGCAGCTCCAGGGGGGAGCTAGATGTTGATGGCTACACCTTC
NA	TRBV10-3	NA	TRBJ2-1	CAISQYNEQFF	TGTGCCATCAGCCAGTACAATGAGCAGTTCTTC
TRBD2	TRBV15	NA	TRBJ2-1	CATDNLRRVAGYNEQFF	TGTGCCACAGATAATCTAAGGCGAGTAGCGGGGTACAATGAGCAGTTCTTC
TRBD1	TRBV6-6	NA	TRBJ1-5	CASSSSTGASNQPQHF	TGTGCCAGCAGTTCGTCGACAGGGGCTAGCAATCAGCCCCAGCATTTT
TRBD2	TRBV5-1	NA	TRBJ2-3	CASSWPILAGSTDTQYF	TGCGCCAGCAGCTGGCCCATTCTAGCGGGTAGCACAGATACGCAGTATTTT
NA	TRBV7-9	NA	TRBJ2-7	CASSLSQGAHEQYF	TGTGCCAGCAGCTTAAGTCAAGGGGCCCACGAGCAGTACTTC
TRBD1	TRBV7-3	NA	TRBJ2-4	CASSPQGNIQYF	TGTGCCAGCAGCCCACAGGGGAACATTCAGTACTTC
TRBD1	TRBV19	NA	TRBJ2-5	CASTDRGEAAMETQYF	TGTGCCAGTACGGACAGGGGTGAAGCGGCAATGGAGACCCAGTACTTC
NA	TRBV7-9	NA	TRBJ2-1	CASSYLGEQFF	TGTGCCAGCAGCTACCTCGGTGAGCAGTTCTTC
TRBD2	TRBV7-3	NA	TRBJ2-2	CASSLLSGSGTGELFF	TGTGCCAGCAGCTTACTTAGCGGGAGCGGGACCGGGGAGCTGTTTTTT
NA	TRBV5-4	NA	TRBJ2-5	CASSLKLQETQYF	TGTGCCAGCAGCTTGAAGCTCCAAGAGACCCAGTACTTC
TRBD1	TRBV6-5	few	TRBJ1-5	CASSSTGQGNQPQHF	TGTGCCAGCAGTTCGACGGGACAGGGGAATCAGCCCCAGCATTTT
NA	TRBV19	NA	TRBJ1-3	CASSMVQGRSGNTIYF	TGTGCCAGTAGTATGGTTCAGGGCCGTTCTGGAAACACCATATATTTT
TRBD2	TRBV7-9	NA	TRBJ2-2	CASSLAYGLAGGNTGELFF	TGTGCCAGCAGCTTAGCCTATGGCCTAGCGGGAGGGAACACCGGGGAGCTGTTTTTT
NA	TRBV10-2	NA	TRBJ1-1	CASSDPDGIPHGGAFF	TGCGCCAGCAGTGACCCTGACGGCATCCCACATGGGGGGGCTTTCTTT
NA	TRBV29-1	NA	TRBJ2-3	CSVFDSDTQYF	TGCAGCGTTTTTGACAGCGATACGCAGTATTTT
NA	TRBV5-1	NA	TRBJ1-1	CASSFRGKNTEAFF	TGCGCCAGCAGCTTTCGGGGGAAGAACACTGAAGCTTTCTTT
NA	TRBV7-9	NA	TRBJ2-7	CASSLAQGSLYEQYF	TGTGCCAGCAGCTTAGCCCAGGGCAGCCTCTACGAGCAGTACTTC
TRBD1	TRBV5-1	NA	TRBJ2-7	CASSLGDSPSYEQYF	TGCGCCAGCAGCTTGGGGGACAGCCCATCCTACGAGCAGTACTTC
TRBD1	TRBV6-5	NA	TRBJ2-7	CASGHPGTGTYEQYF	TGTGCCAGCGGACACCCGGGGACAGGTACCTACGAGCAGTACTTC
TRBD1	TRBV18	NA	TRBJ1-2	CASSPSGQGARGYTF	TGTGCCAGCTCACCGTCGGGACAGGGGGCGAGAGGCTACACCTTC
NA	TRBV7-9	NA	TRBJ1-4	CASSLPGGDEKLFF	TGTGCCAGCAGCTTGCCCGGGGGGGATGAAAAACTGTTTTTT
TRBD2	TRBV7-2	once	TRBJ2-5	CASSLSPGTSGRAKTQYF	TGTGCCAGCAGCTTGAGTCCCGGGACTAGCGGGAGGGCGAAGACCCAGTACTTC
NA	TRBV19	NA	TRBJ2-1	CASSTHRAGEQFF	TGTGCCAGTAGTACCCACAGGGCAGGGGAGCAGTTCTTC
NA	TRBV5-4	NA	TRBJ1-5	CASSLSLNQPQHF	TGTGCCAGCAGCTTGTCCCTTAATCAGCCCCAGCATTTT
NA	TRBV28	NA	TRBJ2-1	CASSRGRGLGGLSDEQFF	TGTGCCAGCAGTCGGGGACGGGGGTTGGGCGGGCTTTCGGATGAGCAGTTCTTC
TRBD2	TRBV27	NA	TRBJ2-1	CASSFLAGAPNEQFF	TGTGCCAGCAGTTTTCTAGCGGGAGCCCCCAATGAGCAGTTCTTC
NA	TRBV10-3	NA	TRBJ2-7	CAIRGLKSPYEQYF	TGTGCCATCAGGGGACTTAAATCCCCCTACGAGCAGTACTTC
NA	TRBV6-4	NA	TRBJ2-3	CASSDTERASTDTQYF	TGTGCCAGCAGTGACACCGAGCGGGCTAGCACAGATACGCAGTATTTT
TRBD1	TRBV5-5	once	TRBJ1-5	CASSLSRGSNQPQHF	TGTGCCAGCAGCTTGTCCAGGGGGAGCAATCAGCCCCAGCATTTT
NA	TRBV6-5	NA	TRBJ1-4	CASSYSAGTREKLFF	TGTGCCAGCAGTTACTCAGCGGGGACCCGCGAAAAACTGTTTTTT
TRBD2	TRBV7-3	NA	TRBJ2-1	CASSLDGRHQFF	TGTGCCAGCAGCTTAGACGGGAGGCATCAGTTCTTC
TRBD1	TRBV7-3	NA	TRBJ2-1	CASSRTGANEQFF	TGTGCCAGCAGCCGGACAGGGGCCAATGAGCAGTTCTTC
TRBD2	TRBV9	NA	TRBJ2-7	CASSHGLAGGISYEQYF	TGTGCCAGCAGCCACGGACTAGCGGGAGGAATCTCCTACGAGCAGTACTTC
TRBD1	TRBV5-1	once	TRBJ1-3	CASRTTTGAGNTIYF	TGCGCCAGCAGAACCACAACAGGGGCTGGAAACACCATATATTTT
NA	TRBV29-1	NA	TRBJ1-5	CSGETPGGPQHF	TGCAGCGGGGAGACACCCGGGGGGCCCCAGCATTTT
NA	TRBV30	NA	TRBJ2-1	CAWSVGSGVYNEQFF	TGTGCCTGGAGTGTAGGTAGCGGAGTTTACAATGAGCAGTTCTTC
TRBD2	TRBV4-3	NA	TRBJ2-7	CASSQGRPGPGGEQYF	TGCGCCAGCAGCCAAGGTAGACCGGGACCCGGGGGGGAGCAGTACTTC
TRBD1	TRBV6-5	NA	TRBJ2-7	CASSYGQGLFYEQYF	TGTGCCAGCAGTTACGGACAGGGCTTGTTCTACGAGCAGTACTTC
TRBD1	TRBV6-6	NA	TRBJ2-7	CASSLTGATSEQYF	TGTGCCAGCAGCCTTACAGGGGCAACGAGTGAGCAGTACTTC
TRBD1	TRBV18	NA	TRBJ1-2	CASSPRTTGGYDGYTF	TGTGCCAGCTCACCTAGAACGACAGGGGGCTATGATGGCTACACCTTC
NA	TRBV9	NA	TRBJ2-2	CASSPWGTTANTGELFF	TGTGCCAGCAGTCCCTGGGGGACAACGGCGAACACCGGGGAGCTGTTTTTT
TRBD1	TRBV5-1	NA	TRBJ2-2	CASSRGQGSNTGELFF	TGCGCCAGCAGCAGGGGACAGGGGTCTAACACCGGGGAGCTGTTTTTT
TRBD1	TRBV19	NA	TRBJ2-7	CASSMLPDRGLGNEQYF	TGTGCCAGTAGTATGCTCCCCGACAGGGGGCTTGGAAACGAGCAGTACTTC
TRBD2	TRBV27	medium-sized	TRBJ2-3	CASSLYGVTSGYTDTQYF	TGTGCCAGCAGTTTATACGGGGTGACTAGCGGGTACACAGATACGCAGTATTTT
NA	TRBV30	once	TRBJ2-3	CAWSVVGGRSTDTQYF	TGTGCCTGGAGTGTAGTCGGGGGAAGGAGCACAGATACGCAGTATTTT
TRBD1	TRBV12-5	NA	TRBJ2-2	CASGLGGQGDTGELFF	TGTGCTAGTGGTTTGGGGGGACAGGGAGACACCGGGGAGCTGTTTTTT
TRBD2	TRBV19	NA	TRBJ2-3	CASSALAGDTIGTDTQYF	TGTGCCAGTAGCGCACTAGCGGGAGATACGATCGGCACAGATACGCAGTATTTT
TRBD1	TRBV5-1	NA	TRBJ2-1	CASSAPGQGINEQFF	TGCGCCAGCAGCGCCCCGGGACAGGGGATAAATGAGCAGTTCTTC
NA	TRBV7-8	few	TRBJ1-3	CASSLATGVNTIYF	TGTGCCAGCAGCTTAGCGACGGGGGTAAACACCATATATTTT